Below, 23 T cell receptor beta chains from the same sample are listed, as sequenced in a study of blood T cell repertoires in COVID-19. The data were produced by immunoSEQ multiplex PCR, yet TCRdb's version contains in-frame clones alone and is incomplete. Of some 220,000 clones listed, around 81% are singletons. The specimen was peripheral blood. The receptors come from a woman aged 55-69 years with active or convalescent COVID-19.

This chain uses TRBV2 with TRBJ1-6; D perhaps matches TRBD1 (6 bases). The germline V gene encodes CDR1 SNHLY and CDR2 FYNNEI. The CDR3 loop spans 16 amino acids. Trimming took 9 bases from V and 0 from J, leaving 15 bases between them. The CDR3 loop reads CASRGGTSSYNSPLHF. The DNA for the CDR3 is TGTGCCAGTCGGGGGGGCACGAGCTCCTATAATTCACCCCTCCACTTT.

DNA for the CDR3: TGCGCCAGCAGTCAAAGGGGCGAAAAAAACAGGACCTCCTACGAGCAGTACTTC. Translated, it gives CASSQRGEKNRTSYEQYF. The chain combines TRBV23-1 with TRBJ2-7; a weak D match, TRBD1 (5 bases). TRBV23-1 carries the ORF label, with uncertain function. This CDR3 has 18 amino acids. Trimming took 2 bases from V and 0 from J, leaving 20 bases between them.

This clone has just one count. The rearrangement uses TRBV5-6 and TRBJ1-1; TRBD1 is a possible D gene (6 bases). Germline V gives CDR1 SGHDT, CDR2 YYEEEE. The CDR3 is made up of 16 amino acids. V was trimmed by 4 bases and J by 3 bases, leaving 19 bases between them. CDR3 sequence reads: CASSATGLGGDTEAFF. The CDR3 nucleotides read TGTGCCAGCAGCGCTACAGGGTTGGGAGGGGACACTGAAGCTTTCTTT.

V gene TRBV19 combines with J gene TRBJ2-4; no clear D gene. This CDR3 has 17 amino acids. The germline V gene encodes CDR1 LNHDA and CDR2 SQIVND (reference sequence). V lost 2 bases and J 0 bases, leaving 14 bases between the germline ends. DNA for the CDR3: TGTGCCAGTAGTATATCTTATACAGAGTTAGCCAAAAACATTCAGTACTTC. This codes for CASSISYTELAKNIQYF.

The chain uses TRBV19 and TRBJ1-6; D gene unclear. This CDR3 region has 13 residues. Trimming removed 9 bases at V and 4 bases at J, with 10 bases between. Germline lookup yields CDR1 LNHDA and CDR2 SQIVND (reference sequence). The CDR3 DNA sequence: TGTGCCAGCAATCCGGGGTATAATTCACCCCTCCACTTT. Translated, it gives CASNPGYNSPLHF.

The rearrangement links TRBV6-5 to TRBJ1-4, with D hard to call. Germline V CDR1 and CDR2: MNHEY, SVGAGI. There are 14 residues in the CDR3. V lost 7 bases and J lost 2, with 11 bases in between. The CDR3 is CASNVAGTNEKLFF. The CDR3 DNA follows: TGTGCCAGCAACGTCGCGGGTACTAATGAAAAACTGTTTTTT.

J is TRBJ2-3 and V is TRBV19; 7 bases line up with TRBD2. The germline V gene has CDR1 LNHDA and CDR2 SQIVND (reference sequence). The length of the CDR3 is 17 residues. V trimming: 6 bases; J trimming: 0 bases; junction bases outside the gene matches: 12. The CDR3 spells CASRKVWGGTSTDTQYF. The CDR3 bases are TGTGCCAGTAGAAAGGTGTGGGGGGGAACTAGCACAGATACGCAGTATTTT.

The chain is built from TRBV6-7 and TRBJ1-2; TRBD1 matches 7 bases. TRBV6-7 is recorded as an ORF, its role being uncertain. CDR3 size: 13 residues. The V gene end was trimmed by 1 base and the J gene end by 5 bases; junction bases not matched to a gene: 1. The DNA of the CDR3 is TGTGCCAGCAGTTACTGGACAGGTTATGGCTACACCTTC. It yields the protein CASSYWTGYGYTF.

The rearrangement uses TRBV21-1 and TRBJ2-1; TRBD2 is the table's D call, not checked against the DNA. TRBV21-1 is annotated as a pseudogene. The CDR3 loop spans 16 amino acids. The CDR3 loop reads CASTNSPPGTRRGQFF. The DNA of the CDR3 is TGTGCCAGCACCAATTCTCCCCCCGGGACTCGGCGAGGGCAGTTCTTC.

The rearrangement joins TRBV20-1 to TRBJ2-2; 12 bases match TRBD2. Trimming removed 3 bases from V and 7 bases from J; junction bases left unmatched: 9. This CDR3 comprises 16 residues. The germline V gene has CDR1 DFQATT and CDR2 SNEGSKA (reference sequence). CDR3 amino acids: CSASPGLAGSGGELFF. Here the CDR3 DNA reads TGCAGTGCTAGTCCCGGACTAGCGGGGTCCGGCGGGGAGCTGTTTTTT.

This chain uses TRBV5-1 with TRBJ2-1; 12 bases agree with TRBD2. Germline CDR1 SGHRS, CDR2 YFSETQ. V shed 4 bases, J shed 4 bases, and the junction held 9 bases outside the gene matches. This CDR3 has 17 amino acids. CDR3 residues: CASSAPTSGGLYNEQFF. The CDR3 coding sequence is TGCGCCAGCAGCGCTCCGACTAGCGGGGGCCTTTACAATGAGCAGTTCTTC.

This chain uses TRBV2 with TRBJ2-3, with TRBD2 as a possible D gene (6 bases). The CDR3 length is 16 residues. The germline V gene has CDR1 SNHLY and CDR2 FYNNEI. Trimming cost V 6 bases and J 3 bases, with 19 bases left between them. CDR3 protein: CASRGLSGSITDTQYF. In DNA, the CDR3 is TGTGCCAGCAGGGGACTCTCCGGGAGCATAACAGATACGCAGTATTTT.

This chain connects TRBV5-1 to TRBJ2-7, with D perhaps TRBD1 (6 bases). Per the germline V gene, CDR1 is SGHRS and CDR2 is YFSETQ. V lost 2 bases, J lost 1 base, and 7 bases lay in between. This CDR3 comprises 13 residues. Here the CDR3 reads CASSFQGSYEQYF. The CDR3 DNA reads as TGCGCCAGCAGCTTCCAGGGGTCCTACGAGCAGTACTTC.

This clone has a single count. The rearrangement uses TRBV18 and TRBJ1-2; D is uncertain. This CDR3 comprises 15 residues. Trimming removed 3 bases at V and 1 base at J, with 12 bases between. The germline CDR1 and CDR2 sequences are KGHSH and LQKENI. CDR3 DNA: TGTGCCAGCTCACCGCCAGACACCTATAACTATGGCTACACCTTC. Its translation: CASSPPDTYNYGYTF.

The rearrangement links TRBV18 to TRBJ1-1; D perhaps matches TRBD1 (6 bases). V shed 2 bases and J shed 1 base, with 11 bases lying between them. Germline V gene data show CDR1 as KGHSH and CDR2 as LQKENI. The length of the CDR3 is 15 residues. The chain's CDR3 is CASSPSARGNTEAFF. Here the CDR3 DNA reads TGTGCCAGCTCACCATCCGCCAGGGGGAACACTGAAGCTTTCTTT.

The V and J genes are TRBV12-3 or TRBV12-4 and TRBJ2-6; D is undetermined. V gave up 6 bases and J gave up 1 base, with 4 bases separating them. CDR3 length: 13 residues. The CDR3 reads CASSPSGANVLTF. DNA of the CDR3: TGTGCCAGCAGCCCTTCTGGGGCCAACGTCCTGACTTTC.

This clone has just one count. This chain joins TRBV11-3 and TRBJ2-3, with a possible D match to TRBD2 (5 bases). In germline, CDR1 is SGHNT, CDR2 YENEEA. The CDR3 length is 15 residues. Trimming removed 1 base from V and 6 bases from J, with 14 bases in between. CDR3 in amino acids: CASSLVHSQRDTQYF. As DNA, the CDR3 is TGTGCCAGCAGCTTAGTTCACAGCCAGCGGGATACGCAGTATTTT. Drawing the rest from reference TRBV11-3 and TRBJ2-3, the complete variable domain is EAGVVQSPRYKIIEKKQPVAFWCNPISGHNTLYWYLQNLGQGPELLIRYENEEAVDDSQLPKDRFSAERLKGVDSTLKIQPAELGDSAVYLCASSLVHSQRDTQYFGPGTRLTVL.

The rearrangement links TRBV6-6 to TRBJ2-1; maybe TRBD2 (10 bases). V lost 5 bases, J lost 1 base, and 24 bases lay in between. CDR3 length: 19 amino acids. The germline V gene encodes CDR1 MNHNY and CDR2 SVGAGI (reference sequence). The CDR3 reads CASSRTGAAAGGSYNEQFF. CDR3 nucleotides: TGTGCCAGCAGTCGGACAGGGGCGGCAGCGGGAGGGTCCTACAATGAGCAGTTCTTC.

The V and J genes are TRBV4-1 and TRBJ1-2; TRBD1 matches at 8 bases. V was pared by 4 bases and J by 5 bases, with 6 bases of the junction left unmatched. Looked up from germline, CDR1 is MGHRA and CDR2 is YSYEKL. CDR3 size: 14 residues. The CDR3 nucleotides are TGCGCCAGCAGCCTCGGACAGGGTGAATATGGCTACACCTTC. This codes for CASSLGQGEYGYTF.

The V and J genes are TRBV7-9 and TRBJ1-2; no definite D call. Germline CDR1 is SEHNR and CDR2 is FQNEAQ (reference sequence). The CDR3 spans 13 residues. V lost 5 bases and J lost 3, with 10 bases in between. CDR3 sequence reads: CASSLGAYYGYTF. The CDR3 DNA reads TGTGCCAGCAGCCTCGGAGCTTACTATGGCTACACCTTC.

The chain couples TRBV23-1 to TRBJ1-2; D remains ambiguous. TRBV23-1 is labeled an ORF, and its function is uncertain. V was trimmed by 2 bases and J by 8 bases, leaving 15 bases between them. The CDR3 is 14 amino acids. This chain's CDR3 is CASSQVPPRRGYTF. CDR3 in DNA: TGCGCCAGCAGTCAAGTGCCACCTAGGCGCGGCTACACCTTC.

The chain couples TRBV14 to TRBJ1-2; 8 bases are a match to TRBD1. CDR3 length: 15 amino acids. Unmatched junction bases numbered 6, after V lost 0 bases and J lost 6 bases. Per the germline V gene, CDR1 is SGHDN and CDR2 is FVKESK. CDR3 amino acids: CASSQDTRGRDGYTF. CDR3 in DNA: TGTGCCAGCAGCCAAGACACCAGGGGGCGAGATGGCTACACCTTC.

The V gene is TRBV2, the J gene TRBJ2-5, with D possibly TRBD2 on 6 matching bases. In germline, CDR1 is SNHLY, CDR2 FYNNEI. V was shortened by 5 bases and J by 0 bases, with 13 bases between the two germline ends. This CDR3 is 15 amino acids long. The CDR3 nucleotides are TGTGCCAGCAGTTTCGGGAGCGGGTACCAAGAGACCCAGTACTTC. Its protein is CASSFGSGYQETQYF.